This entry lists 9 T cell receptor beta chains sequenced from one sample in a study of blood T cell repertoires in COVID-19 (dated by TCRdb to about 2020). Libraries were prepared through the immunoSEQ multiplex PCR assay. TCRdb took over this immuneACCESS table, retaining in-frame rearrangements with V and J assigned. Such tables are incomplete; in checked studies, under half of the missing clones stem from an unresolved V gene, and the remainder is unexplained. The sample includes 130,000 or so clones, with 70% to 80% observed a single time. Clones ranked in the top ten supply roughly 25% of the sample. The sequenced sample consisted of peripheral blood. The receptors were sampled from a human donor in a cohort sampled during active COVID-19.

The chain recombines TRBV24-1 with TRBJ1-2; 7 nucleotides align to TRBD1. Losses at the gene ends were 5 bases for V and 6 bases for J; bases not matched to a gene: 8. Germline loops: CDR1 KGHDR, CDR2 SFDVKD. This CDR3 contains 14 residues. The CDR3 loop is CATSGVGGADGYTF. The CDR3 DNA reads TGTGCCACCAGTGGGGTAGGGGGCGCCGATGGCTACACCTTC.

As to this clone: Just one base apart from a much larger clone, this may be a read error. The chain uses TRBV6-2 or TRBV6-3 and TRBJ2-2; the D gene is possibly TRBD1 (6 bases). This CDR3 is 13 amino acids long. Between the trimmed V and J ends, which lost 6 bases and 6 bases, there was a span of 11 bases. Germline values: CDR1 MNHEY, CDR2 SVGEGT. CDR3: CASSLQGSGELFF. The CDR3, as DNA: TGTGCCAGCAGCCTACAGGGATCCGGGGAGCTGTTTTTT.

V and J are TRBV28 and TRBJ1-1, with 7 bases that match TRBD1. The CDR3 extends over 15 amino acids. The ends lost 5 bases at V and 3 bases at J; junction bases unmatched: 9. CDR1 and CDR2 (germline): MDHEN, SYDVKM. The CDR3 nucleotides are TGTGCCAGCAGTATTCGACAGGGACTGGACACTGAAGCTTTCTTT. Translated, it gives CASSIRQGLDTEAFF.

This clone has only one observation. The rearrangement uses TRBV9 and TRBJ2-3, with D hard to call. This CDR3 comprises 15 residues. CDR1 and CDR2 (germline): SGDLS, YYNGEE. Trimming took off 5 bases at V and 0 bases at J, with 13 bases between the two ends. Written as DNA, the CDR3 is TGTGCCAGCAGTGCTCAGATAACAAGCACAGATACGCAGTATTTT. This sequence encodes CASSAQITSTDTQYF.

J is TRBJ2-2 and V is TRBV2; possible D gene TRBD1, 6 bases. The CDR3 has 13 residues. Trimming pared 5 bases from V and 6 bases from J, leaving 10 bases between. In germline, CDR1 is SNHLY, CDR2 FYNNEI. For the CDR3, the DNA is TGTGCCAGCAGTTTCCGACAGGCCGGGGAGCTGTTTTTT. Protein product: CASSFRQAGELFF. Full variable domain (remainder filled in from reference TRBV2 and TRBJ2-2): EPEVTQTPSHQVTQMGQEVILRCVPISNHLYFYWYRQILGQKVEFLVSFYNNEISEKSEIFDDQFSVERPDGSNFTLKIRSTKLEDSAMYFCASSFRQAGELFFGEGSRLTVL.

On this clone itself: A read error is possible here, since a much larger clone lies one base away. This rearrangement joins TRBV12-3 or TRBV12-4 to TRBJ1-1; possibly TRBD1 for D (5 bases). The V gene lost 3 bases and the J gene lost 3 bases, with 8 bases spanning the gap. This CDR3 spans 13 amino acids. The chain's CDR3 is CASSFSGDTEAFF. DNA for the CDR3: TGTGCCAGCAGTTTTTCGGGGGACACTGAAGCTTTCTTT.

The chain employs TRBV6-1 and TRBJ2-7; tentatively, D is TRBD2 (5 bases). Trimming removed 3 bases at V and 6 bases at J, with 15 bases between. The CDR3 totals 14 residues. Germline values: CDR1 MNHNS, CDR2 SASEGT. This CDR3 is CASSEWTGKAEQYF. CDR3 DNA sequence: TGTGCCAGCAGTGAGTGGACTGGGAAGGCCGAGCAGTACTTC.

This chain connects TRBV5-1 to TRBJ1-6, with a weak D call TRBD1 (6 bases). The germline CDR1 and CDR2 sequences are SGHRS and YFSETQ. Trimming shortened V by 5 bases and J by 6 bases, and 21 bases separated the two germline ends. CDR3 length equals 17 residues. The CDR3 DNA sequence: TGCGCCAGCAGGGGTGGAATCGAGGGGGATCGTAATTCACCCCTCCACTTT. It codes for CASRGGIEGDRNSPLHF.

The table lists this clone with a count of one. The chain recombines TRBV27 with TRBJ1-1, with D possibly being TRBD1 (6 bases). Germline V gene data show CDR1 as MNHEY and CDR2 as SMNVEV (reference sequence). The CDR3 has 13 amino acids. With 4 bases removed from V and 4 bases from J, the gap between germline ends came to 10 bases. The CDR3 coding sequence is TGTGCCAGCAGTTCGCAGGGGACCACTGAAGCTTTCTTT. Protein: CASSSQGTTEAFF.